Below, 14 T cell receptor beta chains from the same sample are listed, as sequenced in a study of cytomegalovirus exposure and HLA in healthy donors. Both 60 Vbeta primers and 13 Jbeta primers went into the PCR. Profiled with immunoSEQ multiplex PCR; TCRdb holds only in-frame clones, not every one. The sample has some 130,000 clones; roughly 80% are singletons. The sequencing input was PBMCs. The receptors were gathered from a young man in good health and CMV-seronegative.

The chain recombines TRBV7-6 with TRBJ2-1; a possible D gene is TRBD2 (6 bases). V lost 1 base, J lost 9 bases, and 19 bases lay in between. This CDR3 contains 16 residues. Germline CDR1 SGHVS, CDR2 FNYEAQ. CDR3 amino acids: CASSLVSGRGLVEQFF. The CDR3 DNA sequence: TGTGCCAGCAGCTTAGTGTCGGGAAGGGGACTGGTTGAGCAGTTCTTC.

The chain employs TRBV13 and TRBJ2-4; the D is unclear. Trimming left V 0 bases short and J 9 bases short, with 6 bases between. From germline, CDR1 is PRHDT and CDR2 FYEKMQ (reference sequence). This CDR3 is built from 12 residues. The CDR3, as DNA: TGTGCCAGCAGCTTAGGTTCGGGCATTCAGTACTTC. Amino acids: CASSLGSGIQYF.

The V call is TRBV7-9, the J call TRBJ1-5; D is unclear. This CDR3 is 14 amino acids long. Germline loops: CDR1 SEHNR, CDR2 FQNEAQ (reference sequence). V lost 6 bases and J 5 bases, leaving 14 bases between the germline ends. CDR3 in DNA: TGTGCCAGCAGTCCCTCATCAGTTTATCAGCCCCAGCATTTT. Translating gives CASSPSSVYQPQHF.

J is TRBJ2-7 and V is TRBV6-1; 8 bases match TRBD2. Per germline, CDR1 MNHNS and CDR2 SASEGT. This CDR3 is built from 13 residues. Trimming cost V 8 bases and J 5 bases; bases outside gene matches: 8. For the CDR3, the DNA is TGTGCCAGCGGTACTAGCGGTGGGAACGAGCAGTACTTC. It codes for CASGTSGGNEQYF.

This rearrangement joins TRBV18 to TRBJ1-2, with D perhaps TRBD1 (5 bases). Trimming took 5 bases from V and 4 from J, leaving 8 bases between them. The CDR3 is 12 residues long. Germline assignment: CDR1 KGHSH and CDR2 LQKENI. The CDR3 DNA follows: TGTGCCAGCTCAGGAGGGGTCTATGGCTACACCTTC. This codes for CASSGGVYGYTF.

CDR3 residues: CASSRGDSPYEQYF. The CDR3 DNA follows: TGTGCCAGCAGTCGTGGGGACAGTCCCTACGAGCAGTACTTC. The rearrangement joins TRBV5-4 to TRBJ2-7, with 7 positions matching TRBD1. Losses at the gene ends were 5 bases for V and 2 bases for J; bases not matched to a gene: 7. The CDR3 length is 14 residues. Per the germline V gene, CDR1 is SGHNT and CDR2 is YYREEE (reference sequence).

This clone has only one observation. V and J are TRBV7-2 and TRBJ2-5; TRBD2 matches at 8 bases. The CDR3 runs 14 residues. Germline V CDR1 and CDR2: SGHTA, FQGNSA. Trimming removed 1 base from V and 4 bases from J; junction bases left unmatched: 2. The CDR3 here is CASSLDGRVETQYF. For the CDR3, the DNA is TGTGCCAGCAGCTTAGACGGGAGGGTAGAGACCCAGTACTTC. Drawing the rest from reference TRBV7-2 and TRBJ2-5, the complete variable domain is GAGVSQSPSNKVTEKGKDVELRCDPISGHTALYWYRQSLGQGLEFLIYFQGNSAPDKSGLPSDRFSAERTGGSVSTLTIQRTQQEDSAVYLCASSLDGRVETQYFGPGTRLLVL.

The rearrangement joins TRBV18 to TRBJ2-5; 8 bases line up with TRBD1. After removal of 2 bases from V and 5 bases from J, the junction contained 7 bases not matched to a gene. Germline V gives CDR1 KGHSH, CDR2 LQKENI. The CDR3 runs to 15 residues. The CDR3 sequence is CASSPGTGLGETQYF. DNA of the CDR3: TGTGCCAGCTCACCAGGGACAGGTCTCGGGGAGACCCAGTACTTC.

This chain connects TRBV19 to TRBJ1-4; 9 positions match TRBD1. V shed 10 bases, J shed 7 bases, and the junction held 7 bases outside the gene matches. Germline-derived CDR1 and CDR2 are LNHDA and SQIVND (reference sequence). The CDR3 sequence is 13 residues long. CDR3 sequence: CATSRDRAEKLFF. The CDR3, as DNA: TGTGCCACCTCCAGGGACAGGGCTGAAAAACTGTTTTTT.

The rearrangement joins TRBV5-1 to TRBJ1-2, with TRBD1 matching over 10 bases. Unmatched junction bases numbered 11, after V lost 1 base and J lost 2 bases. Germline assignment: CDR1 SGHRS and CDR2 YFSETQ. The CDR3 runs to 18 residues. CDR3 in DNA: TGCGCCAGCAGCTTGACCCTGATGCCGGGACAGGGGAACTATGGCTACACCTTC. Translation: CASSLTLMPGQGNYGYTF.

The CDR3 bases are TGTGCCAGCAGCTTCTGGACTAGCGGAAGCACAGATACGCAGTATTTT. It is translated as CASSFWTSGSTDTQYF. V gene TRBV5-4 combines with J gene TRBJ2-3; 10 bases map to TRBD2. The CDR3 length is 16 residues. Germline V gene data show CDR1 as SGHNT and CDR2 as YYREEE (reference sequence). V shed 2 bases, J shed 0 bases, and the junction held 3 bases outside the gene matches. The complete variable domain, with remaining parts taken from reference TRBV5-4 and TRBJ2-3, reads ETGVTQSPTHLIKTRGQQVTLRCSSQSGHNTVSWYQQALGQGPQFIFQYYREEENGRGNFPPRFSGLQFPNYSSELNVNALELDDSALYLCASSFWTSGSTDTQYFGPGTRLTVL.

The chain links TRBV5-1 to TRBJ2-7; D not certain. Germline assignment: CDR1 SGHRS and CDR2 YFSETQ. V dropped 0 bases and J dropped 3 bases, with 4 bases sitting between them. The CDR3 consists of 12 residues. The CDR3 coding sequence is TGCGCCAGCAGCTTGGTCCACTACGAGCAGTACTTC. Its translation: CASSLVHYEQYF.

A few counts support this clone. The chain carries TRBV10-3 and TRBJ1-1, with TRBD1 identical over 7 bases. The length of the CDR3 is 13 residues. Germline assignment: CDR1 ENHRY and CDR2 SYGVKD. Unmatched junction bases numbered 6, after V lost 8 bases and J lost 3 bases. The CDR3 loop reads CAIRTGRDTEAFF. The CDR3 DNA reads TGTGCCATCCGGACAGGTCGAGACACTGAAGCTTTCTTT.

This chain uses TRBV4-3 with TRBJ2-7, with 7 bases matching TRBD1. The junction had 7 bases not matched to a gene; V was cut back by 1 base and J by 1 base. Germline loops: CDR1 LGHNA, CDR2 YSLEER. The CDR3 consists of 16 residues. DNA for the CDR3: TGCGCCAGCAGCCAAGGGTTTGCGACAGGGTCCTACGAGCAGTACTTC. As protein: CASSQGFATGSYEQYF.